The present TCR beta chain was sequenced within a study of blood T cell repertoires in COVID-19. Assay used: immunoSEQ multiplex PCR; TCRdb lists only in-frame clones, some missing. The sample yields some 150,000 clones, approximately 86% seen once. This clone showed up just once. In germline, CDR1 is ENHRY, CDR2 SYGVKD. The V gene lost 4 bases and the J gene lost 0 bases, with 9 bases spanning the gap. The CDR3 extends over 14 amino acids. Material: peripheral blood. V gene TRBV10-3 combines with J gene TRBJ2-5; D is unclear. This receptor was obtained from a man in his 70s with acute or convalescent COVID-19. In nucleotides, the CDR3 is TGTGCCATCAGTGCACGAGGCGACCAAGAGACCCAGTACTTC. Encoded protein: CAISARGDQETQYF.